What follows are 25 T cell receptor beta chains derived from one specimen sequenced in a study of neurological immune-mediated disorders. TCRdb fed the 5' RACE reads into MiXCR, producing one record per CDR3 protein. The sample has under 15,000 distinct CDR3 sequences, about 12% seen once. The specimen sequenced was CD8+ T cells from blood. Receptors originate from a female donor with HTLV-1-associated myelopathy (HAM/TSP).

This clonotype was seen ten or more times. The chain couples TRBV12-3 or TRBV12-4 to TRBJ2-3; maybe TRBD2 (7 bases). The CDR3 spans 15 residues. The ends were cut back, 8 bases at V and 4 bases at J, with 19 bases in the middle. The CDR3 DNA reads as TGTGCCAGCCGGACGGGGGGCGTTCTTTCAGATACGCAGTATTTT. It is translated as CASRTGGVLSDTQYF.

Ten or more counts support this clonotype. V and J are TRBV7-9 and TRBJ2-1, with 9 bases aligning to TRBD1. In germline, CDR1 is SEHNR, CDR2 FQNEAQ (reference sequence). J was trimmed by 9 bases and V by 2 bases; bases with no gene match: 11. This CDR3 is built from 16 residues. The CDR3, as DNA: TGTGCCAGCAGCTTACCCATACAGGGGGCCTTGGGTGAGCAGTTCTTC. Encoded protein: CASSLPIQGALGEQFF.

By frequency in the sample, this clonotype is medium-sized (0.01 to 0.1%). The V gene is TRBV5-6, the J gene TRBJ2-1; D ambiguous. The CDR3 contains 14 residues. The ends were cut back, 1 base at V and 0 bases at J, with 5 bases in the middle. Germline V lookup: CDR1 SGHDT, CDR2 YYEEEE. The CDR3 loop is CASSLISSYNEQFF. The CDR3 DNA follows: TGTGCCAGCAGCTTGATTAGCTCCTACAATGAGCAGTTCTTC.

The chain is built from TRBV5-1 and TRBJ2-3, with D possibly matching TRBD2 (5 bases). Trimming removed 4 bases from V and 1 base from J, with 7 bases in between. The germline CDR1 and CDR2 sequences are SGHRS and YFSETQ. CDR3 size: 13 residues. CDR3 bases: TGCGCCAGCAGCGGACTCCGCACAGATACGCAGTATTTT. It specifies CASSGLRTDTQYF.

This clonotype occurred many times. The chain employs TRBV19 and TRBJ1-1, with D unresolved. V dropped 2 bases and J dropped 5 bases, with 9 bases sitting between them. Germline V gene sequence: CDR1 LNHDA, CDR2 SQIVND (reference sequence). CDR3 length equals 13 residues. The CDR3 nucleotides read TGTGCCAGTAGTATAAGTTTATGGACTGAAGCTTTCTTT. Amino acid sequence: CASSISLWTEAFF.

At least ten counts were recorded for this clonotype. The CDR3 DNA reads TGTGCCAGCAGTACTTATTCCGGGACAGGGACCGGGGAGCTGTTTTTT. It codes for CASSTYSGTGTGELFF. The chain links TRBV12-3 or TRBV12-4 to TRBJ2-2; 9 bases line up with TRBD1. Germline trimming cut 5 bases from V and 5 bases from J; bases unmatched to any gene: 9. This CDR3 spans 16 amino acids.

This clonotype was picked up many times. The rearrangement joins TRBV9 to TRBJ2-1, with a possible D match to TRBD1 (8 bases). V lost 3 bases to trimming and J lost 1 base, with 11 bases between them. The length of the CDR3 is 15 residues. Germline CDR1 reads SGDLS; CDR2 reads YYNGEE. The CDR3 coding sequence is TGTGCCAGCAGCGAACAGGGGGGGTCCTACAATGAGCAGTTCTTC. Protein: CASSEQGGSYNEQFF.

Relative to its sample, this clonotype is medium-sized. The CDR3 DNA reads as TGTGCCACCAGCATCACTGCGGGGGAAGAGCAGTACTTC. Protein product: CATSITAGEEQYF. The chain has TRBV15 and TRBJ2-7; 7 positions agree with TRBD2. There are 13 residues in the CDR3. The V segment lost 4 bases and the J segment 7 bases; nucleotides outside the gene matches: 7. Per the germline V gene, CDR1 is LNHNV and CDR2 is YYDKDF (reference sequence).

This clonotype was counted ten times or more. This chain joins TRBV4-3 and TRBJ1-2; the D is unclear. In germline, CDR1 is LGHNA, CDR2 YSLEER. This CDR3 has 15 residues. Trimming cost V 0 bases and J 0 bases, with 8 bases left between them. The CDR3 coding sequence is TGCGCCAGCAGCCAAGATTTGGGAACTAACTATGGCTACACCTTC. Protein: CASSQDLGTNYGYTF.

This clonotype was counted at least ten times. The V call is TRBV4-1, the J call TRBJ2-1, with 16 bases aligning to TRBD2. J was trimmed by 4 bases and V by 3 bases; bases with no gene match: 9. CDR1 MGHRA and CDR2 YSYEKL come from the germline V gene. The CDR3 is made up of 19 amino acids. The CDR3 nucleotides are TGCGCCAGCAGCCACCCGGGACTAGCGGGAGGGCCTGGGTACAATGAGCAGTTCTTC. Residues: CASSHPGLAGGPGYNEQFF.

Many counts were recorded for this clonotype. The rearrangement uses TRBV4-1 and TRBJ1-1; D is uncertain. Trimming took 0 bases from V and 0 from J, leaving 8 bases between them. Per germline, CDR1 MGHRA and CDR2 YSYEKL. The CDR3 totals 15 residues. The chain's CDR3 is CASSQETAMNTEAFF. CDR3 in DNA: TGCGCCAGCAGCCAAGAAACCGCCATGAACACTGAAGCTTTCTTT.

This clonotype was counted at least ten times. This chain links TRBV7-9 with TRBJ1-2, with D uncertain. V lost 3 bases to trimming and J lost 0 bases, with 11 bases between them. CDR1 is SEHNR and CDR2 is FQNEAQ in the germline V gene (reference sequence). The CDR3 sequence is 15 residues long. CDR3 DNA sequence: TGTGCCAGCAGCTTGGTAGACACCCCTAACTATGGCTACACCTTC. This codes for CASSLVDTPNYGYTF.

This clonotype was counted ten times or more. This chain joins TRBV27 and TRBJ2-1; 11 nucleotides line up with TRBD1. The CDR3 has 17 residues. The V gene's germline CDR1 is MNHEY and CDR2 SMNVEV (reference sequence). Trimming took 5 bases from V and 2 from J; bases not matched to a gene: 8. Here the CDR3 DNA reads TGTGCCAGCAGTCCAATAACGGACAGGGGGCCCTACAATGAGCAGTTCTTC. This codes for CASSPITDRGPYNEQFF.

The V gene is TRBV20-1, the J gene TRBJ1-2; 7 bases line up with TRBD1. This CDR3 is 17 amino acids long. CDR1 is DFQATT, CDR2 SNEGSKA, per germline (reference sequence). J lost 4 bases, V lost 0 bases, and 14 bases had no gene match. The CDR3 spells CSARDHGTALFPYGYTF. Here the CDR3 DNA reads TGCAGTGCTAGAGACCACGGGACAGCCCTGTTCCCCTATGGCTACACCTTC.

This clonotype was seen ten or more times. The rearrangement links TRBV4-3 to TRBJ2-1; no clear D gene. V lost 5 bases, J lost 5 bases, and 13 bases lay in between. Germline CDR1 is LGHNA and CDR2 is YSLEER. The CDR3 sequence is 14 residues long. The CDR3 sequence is CASSWAGFHNEQFF. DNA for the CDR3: TGCGCCAGCAGCTGGGCTGGGTTCCACAATGAGCAGTTCTTC.

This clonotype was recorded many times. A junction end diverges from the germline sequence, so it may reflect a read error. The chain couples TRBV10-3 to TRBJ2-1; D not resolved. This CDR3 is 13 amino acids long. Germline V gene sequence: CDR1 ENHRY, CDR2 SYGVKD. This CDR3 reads CATSEEQINEQFF. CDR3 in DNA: TGTGCCACCAGTGAGGAACAAATCAATGAGCAGTTCTTC.

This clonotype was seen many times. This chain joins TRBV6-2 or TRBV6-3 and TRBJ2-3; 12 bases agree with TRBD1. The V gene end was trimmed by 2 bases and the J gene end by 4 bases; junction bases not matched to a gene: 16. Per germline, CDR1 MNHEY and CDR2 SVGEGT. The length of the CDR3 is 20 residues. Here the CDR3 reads CASSYPGQGASQGYSDTQYF. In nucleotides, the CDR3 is TGTGCCAGCAGTTACCCGGGACAGGGGGCGAGTCAGGGCTACTCAGATACGCAGTATTTT.

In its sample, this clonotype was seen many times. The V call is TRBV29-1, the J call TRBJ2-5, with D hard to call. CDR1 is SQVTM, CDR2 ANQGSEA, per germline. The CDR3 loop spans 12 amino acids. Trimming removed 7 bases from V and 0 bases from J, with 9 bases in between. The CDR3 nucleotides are TGCAGCGCAGAGATCTACCAAGAGACCCAGTACTTC. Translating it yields CSAEIYQETQYF.

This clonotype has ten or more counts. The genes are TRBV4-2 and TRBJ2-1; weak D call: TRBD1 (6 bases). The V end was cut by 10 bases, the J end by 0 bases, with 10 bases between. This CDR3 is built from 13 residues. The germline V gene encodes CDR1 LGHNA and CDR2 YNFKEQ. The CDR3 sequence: CATGQTSYNEQFF. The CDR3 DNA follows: TGTGCCACCGGACAGACCTCCTACAATGAGCAGTTCTTC.

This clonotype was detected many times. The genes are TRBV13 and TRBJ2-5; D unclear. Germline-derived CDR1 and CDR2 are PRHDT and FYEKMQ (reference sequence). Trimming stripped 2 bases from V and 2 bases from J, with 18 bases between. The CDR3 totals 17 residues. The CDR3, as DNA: TGTGCCAGCAGCTTACGCGTCACCGACTGGGGACAAGAGACCCAGTACTTC. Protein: CASSLRVTDWGQETQYF.

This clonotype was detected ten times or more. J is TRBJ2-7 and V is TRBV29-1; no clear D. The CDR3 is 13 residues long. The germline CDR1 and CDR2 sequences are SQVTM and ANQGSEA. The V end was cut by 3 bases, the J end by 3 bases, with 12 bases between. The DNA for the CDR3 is TGCAGCGTTGAGGGCGGTCCCTACTACGAGCAGTACTTC. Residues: CSVEGGPYYEQYF.

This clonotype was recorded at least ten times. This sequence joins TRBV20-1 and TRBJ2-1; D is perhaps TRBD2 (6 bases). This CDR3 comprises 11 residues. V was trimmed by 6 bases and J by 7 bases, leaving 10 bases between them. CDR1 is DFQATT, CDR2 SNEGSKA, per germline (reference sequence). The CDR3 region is CSARLVNEQFF. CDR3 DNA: TGCAGTGCAAGACTAGTGAATGAGCAGTTCTTC.

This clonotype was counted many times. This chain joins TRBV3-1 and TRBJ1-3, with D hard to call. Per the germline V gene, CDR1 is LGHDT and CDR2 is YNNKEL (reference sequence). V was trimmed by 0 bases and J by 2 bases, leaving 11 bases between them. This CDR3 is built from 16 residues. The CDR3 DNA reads TGTGCCAGCAGCCAAGAGTTGGCGGCCGCTGGAAACACCATATATTTT. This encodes CASSQELAAAGNTIYF.

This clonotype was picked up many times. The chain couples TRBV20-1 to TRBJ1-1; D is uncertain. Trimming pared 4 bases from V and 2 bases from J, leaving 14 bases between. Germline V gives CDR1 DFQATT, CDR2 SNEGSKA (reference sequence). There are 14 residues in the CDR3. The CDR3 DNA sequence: TGCAGTGCTACTTTAGCGGTAGAAAACACTGAAGCTTTCTTT. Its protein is CSATLAVENTEAFF.

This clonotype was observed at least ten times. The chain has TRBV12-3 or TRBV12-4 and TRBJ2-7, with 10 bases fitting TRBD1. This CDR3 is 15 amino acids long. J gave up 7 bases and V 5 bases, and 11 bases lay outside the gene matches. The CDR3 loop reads CASSTTGTGVWEQYF. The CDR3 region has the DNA TGTGCCAGCAGTACCACCGGGACAGGGGTGTGGGAGCAGTACTTC.